The rows below give T cell receptor beta chains drawn from one sample of a study of early T cells in non-severe SARS-CoV-2 infection. TCRdb re-called the 5' RACE reads through MiXCR, storing one row per CDR3 protein. The sample has tens of thousands of distinct CDR3 sequences; around 4.7% are singletons. Sequences were obtained from whole blood. The receptor source for this set is an adult who was a healthcare worker with PCR-confirmed SARS-CoV-2 infection or an uninfected control (not recorded which). The CDR3 runs from the conserved cysteine through the conserved F or W. The D gene is left open where the match is weak. Where a row states a size, it is once, few, many or the class of an expanded clone; other rows omit it.

V: TRBV7-8
size: NA
D: NA
J: TRBJ2-3
DNA: TGTGCCAGCAGACAAACCTCAGTTAGCACAGATACGCAGTATTTT
CDR3: CASRQTSVSTDTQYF

V: TRBV24-1
size: many
D: NA
J: TRBJ2-2
DNA: TGTGCCACCAGTGATGGGACCCCACGTGGCACCGGGGAGCTGTTTTTT
CDR3: CATSDGTPRGTGELFF

V: TRBV20-1
size: NA
D: TRBD1
J: TRBJ2-2
DNA: TGCAGTGCTAGCGACAGGGAACGCGGCACCGGGGAGCTGTTTTTT
CDR3: CSASDRERGTGELFF

V: TRBV7-2
size: NA
D: TRBD1
J: TRBJ2-2
DNA: TGTGCCAGCAGCTTAGAAGTTAGGACAGGGGGCGACGGGGAGCTGTTTTTT
CDR3: CASSLEVRTGGDGELFF

V: TRBV12-3/TRBV12-4
size: many
D: TRBD1
J: TRBJ1-6
DNA: TGTGCCAGCAGTTTAGATAGGGACAGGCGGTATGGTAATTCACCCCTCCACTTT
CDR3: CASSLDRDRRYGNSPLHF

V: TRBV19
size: many
D: TRBD2
J: TRBJ2-3
DNA: TGTGCCAGTAGTCCGGGGCTAGCGGGATTCACAGATACGCAGTATTTT
CDR3: CASSPGLAGFTDTQYF

V: TRBV18
size: NA
D: NA
J: TRBJ2-5
DNA: TGTGCCAGCTCACCTCGGGGGATATCGGGAGAGACCCAGTACTTC
CDR3: CASSPRGISGETQYF

V: TRBV20-1
size: NA
D: NA
J: TRBJ2-2
DNA: TGCAGTGCTAGTCTAGGGAACACCGGGGAGCTGTTTTTT
CDR3: CSASLGNTGELFF

V: TRBV7-6
size: NA
D: TRBD1
J: TRBJ1-1
DNA: TGTGCCAGCAGCGCCGGGACAGGGGCGAGAGCTTTCTTT
CDR3: CASSAGTGARAFF

V: TRBV7-9
size: many
D: NA
J: TRBJ1-2
DNA: TGTGCCAGCAGCTTAACGGTGGACAGTGTGAGCTACACCTTC
CDR3: CASSLTVDSVSYTF

V: TRBV6-5
size: NA
D: TRBD1
J: TRBJ2-3
DNA: TGTGCCAGCAGCGGACAGGGGGCGCCGGATACGCAGTATTTT
CDR3: CASSGQGAPDTQYF

V: TRBV20-1
size: NA
D: NA
J: TRBJ2-3
DNA: TGCAGTGCTCCCAACCTACACCAGGGGGGTCGCGGCACAGATACGCAGTATTTT
CDR3: CSAPNLHQGGRGTDTQYF

V: TRBV11-2
size: many
D: NA
J: TRBJ2-1
DNA: TGTGCCAGCAGCGGACGCAGGGCCTCCTACAATGAGCAGTTCTTC
CDR3: CASSGRRASYNEQFF

V: TRBV18
size: NA
D: NA
J: TRBJ2-7
DNA: TGTGCCAGCTCACCACTTGGGTCAGGGGGGACCTACGAGCAGTACTTC
CDR3: CASSPLGSGGTYEQYF

V: TRBV6-1
size: many
D: NA
J: TRBJ2-2
DNA: TGTGCCAGCAGTACCCGGGCCCTGGAGACCGGGGAGCTGTTTTTT
CDR3: CASSTRALETGELFF

V: TRBV11-2
size: NA
D: TRBD2
J: TRBJ2-7
DNA: TGTGCCAGCAGCCCGGGGACTAGCGGAACCTACGAGCAGTACTTC
CDR3: CASSPGTSGTYEQYF

V: TRBV29-1
size: NA
D: TRBD1
J: TRBJ1-1
DNA: TGCAGCGTGACCCAAACAGGGGGCACTGAAGCTTTCTTT
CDR3: CSVTQTGGTEAFF

V: TRBV27
size: many
D: TRBD2
J: TRBJ2-5
DNA: TGTGCCAGCAGTTTATCTCGGGGGGTCCAAGAGACCCAGTACTTC
CDR3: CASSLSRGVQETQYF

V: TRBV29-1
size: NA
D: NA
J: TRBJ2-2
DNA: TGCAGCGTTGTAGGTCCTTCACTGGGCACCGGGGAGCTGTTTTTT
CDR3: CSVVGPSLGTGELFF

V: TRBV9
size: many
D: TRBD2
J: TRBJ2-1
DNA: TGTGCCAGCAGCGTAGGTAATAGCGGGGCATTCAACAATGAGCAGTTCTTC
CDR3: CASSVGNSGAFNNEQFF

V: TRBV19
size: few
D: NA
J: TRBJ2-1
DNA: TGTGCCAGTAGGAATACAGGGAGTCGGGAGCAGTTCTTC
CDR3: CASRNTGSREQFF

V: TRBV11-2
size: many
D: NA
J: TRBJ2-2
DNA: TGTGCCAGCAGGCCCGGACGGACGAACACCGGGGAGCTGTTTTTT
CDR3: CASRPGRTNTGELFF

V: TRBV2
size: few
D: TRBD2
J: TRBJ2-2
DNA: TGTGCCAGCAAGGAACTAGCGGCAACCGGGGAGCTGTTTTTT
CDR3: CASKELAATGELFF

V: TRBV4-1
size: many
D: NA
J: TRBJ2-3
DNA: TGCGCCAGCAGCCAAGGCAGGTCTGGTGGGGCAGATACGCAGTATTTT
CDR3: CASSQGRSGGADTQYF

V: TRBV21-1
size: many
D: NA
J: TRBJ2-7
DNA: TGTGCCAGCTGTTGGGCCAGCTCCTACGAGCAGTACTTC
CDR3: CASCWASSYEQYF

V: TRBV6-5
size: few
D: NA
J: TRBJ2-7
DNA: TGTGCCAGCAGTTATCTGTACGAGCAGTACTTC
CDR3: CASSYLYEQYF

V: TRBV6-1
size: few
D: TRBD1
J: TRBJ2-1
DNA: TGTGCCAGCACGCCCGACAGGGGAGGTGAGCAGTTCTTC
CDR3: CASTPDRGGEQFF

V: TRBV29-1
size: few
D: NA
J: TRBJ1-2
DNA: TGCAGCGTTATGGAGGGAACATATGGCTACACCTTC
CDR3: CSVMEGTYGYTF

V: TRBV11-3
size: few
D: NA
J: TRBJ2-7
DNA: TGTGCCAGCAGCTTAGAGAGATCGAGTGAGCAGTACTTC
CDR3: CASSLERSSEQYF

V: TRBV7-8
size: NA
D: NA
J: TRBJ2-7
DNA: TGTGCCAGCAGCTTAGATAGGGTTAACGAGCAGTACTTC
CDR3: CASSLDRVNEQYF

V: TRBV7-2
size: few
D: NA
J: TRBJ2-7
DNA: TGTGCCAGCAGCTTAGAAAGGCCGACCTCCTACGAGCAGTACTTC
CDR3: CASSLERPTSYEQYF

V: TRBV7-9
size: NA
D: NA
J: TRBJ2-2
DNA: TGTGCCAGCAGCTTACATCGGCCAGGGGTTAACACCGGGGAGCTGTTTTTT
CDR3: CASSLHRPGVNTGELFF